The T cell receptor beta chain described here comes from a study of blood T cell repertoires in COVID-19. Study context: Sources were T cells, B-cell-depleted T cells, or PBMCs; the material itself was cDNA or gDNA.

Original handling: Estimation of nucleated cell counts was performed using reference gene primer amplification. The table came from immunoSEQ multiplex PCR; TCRdb's copy has only in-frame clones and leaves some out. The V and J calls and clone size were taken over from that table, and D and trimming were inferred from the DNA. The data contain tens of thousands of clones, 74% of them singletons. The TCR originated in a human donor with acute or convalescent COVID-19. The donor label of this sample is uncertain. The sample taken for sequencing was peripheral blood.

CDR3 DNA sequence: TGCGCCAGCAGCCTGACAGGGAACGATTCACCCCTCCACTTT. Residues: CASSLTGNDSPLHF. The V and J genes are TRBV5-1 and TRBJ1-6; 7 bases map to TRBD1. V gave up 4 bases and J gave up 8 bases; unmatched junction bases: 6. CDR3 length: 14 residues. Germline V gives CDR1 SGHRS, CDR2 YFSETQ.